Only a few counts were recorded for the clone carrying this T cell receptor (beta chain). Its antigen is unidentified. J lost 4 bases, V lost 2 bases, and 8 bases had no gene match. In germline, CDR1 is MNHEY, CDR2 SVGAGI. This CDR3 has 17 residues. This record belongs to a study of T cells after yellow fever vaccination. For the study at large: Fractions of limited cellularity were prepared by means of SMART-Seq v4 Ultra Low Input. Findings of the study overall: Weaker in magnitude, the secondary response showed a faster peak on day 5 versus 15. Although most clonotypes did not, a small share appeared in both CD4 and CD8 compartments.

Researchers made TCR cDNA using 5'RACE template switching, and this step added a universal primer site and UMIs. TCRdb itself ran the 5' RACE reads through MiXCR, one entry per CDR3 protein. The profile shows about 340,000 distinct CDR3 sequences, 8.5% to 9% of them singletons. This specimen consisted of PBMCs, obtained on the day of the first yellow fever vaccination. The source of this sequence is a man between 18 and 29 years old who received the YFV17D yellow fever vaccine. The J gene is TRBJ2-1, the V gene TRBV6-5, with 10 bases matching TRBD1. This chain's CDR3 is CASSYPGRDRGYNEQFF. For the CDR3, the DNA is TGTGCCAGCAGTTACCCTGGGCGGGACAGGGGTTACAATGAGCAGTTCTTC.